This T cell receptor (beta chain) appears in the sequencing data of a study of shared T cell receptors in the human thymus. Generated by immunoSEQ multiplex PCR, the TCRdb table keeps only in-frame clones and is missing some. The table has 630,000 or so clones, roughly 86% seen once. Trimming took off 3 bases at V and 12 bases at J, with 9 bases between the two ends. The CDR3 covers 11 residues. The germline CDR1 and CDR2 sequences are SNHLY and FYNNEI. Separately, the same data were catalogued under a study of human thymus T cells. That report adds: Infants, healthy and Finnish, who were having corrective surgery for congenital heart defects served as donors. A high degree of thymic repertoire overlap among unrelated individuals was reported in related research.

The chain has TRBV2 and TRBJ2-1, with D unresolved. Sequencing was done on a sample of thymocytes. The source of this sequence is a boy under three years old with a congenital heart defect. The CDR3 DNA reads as TGTGCCAGCAGTGAGGCTCCTTTGCAGTTCTTC. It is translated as CASSEAPLQFF.